The 19 T cell receptor beta chains below were found in one sample sequenced in a study of regulatory T cells in long-lasting Graves disease. Combining iRepertoire HTBI primers with Arm-PCR of CDR3 regions, the authors built TCR beta libraries. TCRdb recomputed calls from the multiplex PCR reads with MiXCR, one row per CDR3 protein. The data show about 430,000 distinct CDR3 sequences, roughly 15% seen once. Time point denoted: newly diagnosed GD, antithyroid drugs for less than 3 months. After RNA was extracted from PBMCs, the TCR library was made from it. These data also formed part of another study, on T cells in Graves' hyperthyroidism and ophthalmopathy.

Sequencing used peripheral blood mononuclear cells (PBMCs), obtained at new diagnosis, from a patient treated with antithyroid drugs. Receptors were obtained from a woman aged 40 to 49 with Graves disease.

Comments on this clonotype: Mismatch with germline at one junction end may stem from a read error. The chain employs TRBV7-9 and TRBJ2-1; TRBD2 agrees at 15 bases. Germline V gene lookup returns CDR1 SEHNR and CDR2 FQNEAQ (reference sequence). The CDR3 extends over 20 amino acids. The CDR3 protein is CASSDTSGLAGGAPYNKQFF. CDR3 sequence (DNA): TGTGCCAGCAGCGACACCTCGGGACTAGCGGGAGGTGCCCCCTACAATAAGCAGTTCTTC.

This clonotype was found many times. The chain recombines TRBV11-2 with TRBJ1-1; tentative D call: TRBD1 (6 bases). V was cut by 1 base and J by 4 bases, with 13 bases left in between. The germline V gene has CDR1 SGHAT and CDR2 FQNNGV. The CDR3 is 15 residues long. CDR3 loop: CASSLVGGPGTEAFF. CDR3 nucleotides: TGTGCCAGCAGCTTAGTAGGGGGACCGGGCACTGAAGCTTTCTTT.

The table lists this clonotype with a few counts. The chain couples TRBV20-1 to TRBJ1-4; TRBD1 agrees at 7 bases. V gave up 3 bases and J gave up 4 bases; unmatched junction bases: 11. The CDR3 length is 16 residues. Germline CDR1 reads DFQATT; CDR2 reads SNEGSKA (reference sequence). CDR3 nucleotides: TGCAGTGCTAGGCCACAGGGGCCGCGGTTTAATGAAAAACTGTTTTTT. Translating gives CSARPQGPRFNEKLFF.

With respect to this clonotype: A much larger clone differs from this one at a single base, so this may be a read error. This sequence joins TRBV29-1 and TRBJ2-1; 7 nucleotides agree with TRBD2. The CDR3 runs 13 residues. CDR1 and CDR2 from the germline V gene are SQVTM and ANQGSEA. V shed 4 bases, J shed 10 bases, and the junction held 10 bases outside the gene matches. CDR3 loop: CSVAGGRVREQFF. The CDR3 DNA sequence: TGCAGCGTTGCTGGCGGGAGAGTTCGCGAGCAGTTCTTC.

This clonotype was found a few times. This chain connects TRBV7-9 to TRBJ1-2; TRBD1 agrees at 10 bases. The V segment lost 6 bases and the J segment 5 bases; nucleotides outside the gene matches: 6. The germline CDR1 and CDR2 sequences are SEHNR and FQNEAQ (reference sequence). The CDR3 has 14 residues. The CDR3 region has the DNA TGTGCCAGCAGGGGGACAGGGGAGGTTTATGGCTACACCTTC. It yields the protein CASRGTGEVYGYTF.

This clonotype was recorded a few times. The V gene is TRBV6-2 or TRBV6-3, the J gene TRBJ1-3; D is unresolved. Germline CDR1 is MNHEY and CDR2 is SVGEGT. V was clipped by 7 bases and J by 0 bases, with 13 bases between them. This CDR3 region has 15 residues. This CDR3 is CASTKSGVSGNTIYF. The CDR3 bases are TGTGCCAGCACCAAGTCCGGAGTCTCTGGAAACACCATATATTTT.

This clonotype has just a few counts. V usage is TRBV6-2 or TRBV6-3 and J usage is TRBJ1-3, with D maybe TRBD1 (5 bases). The CDR3 sequence is 16 residues long. Trimming left V 7 bases short and J 4 bases short, with 20 bases between. The germline V gene has CDR1 MNHEY and CDR2 SVGEGT. CDR3 DNA sequence: TGTGCCAGCAACCAACGGGGGGGGGATATGGGAAACACCATATATTTT. It codes for CASNQRGGDMGNTIYF.

This clonotype was observed a few times. The CDR3 DNA is TGTGCCAGCAGCGCTGGACGGCAAGAGACCCAGTACTTC. As protein: CASSAGRQETQYF. The rearrangement links TRBV28 to TRBJ2-5, with unresolved D. V was pared by 6 bases and J by 2 bases, with 10 bases between. CDR3 length: 13 residues. Germline V gene sequence: CDR1 MDHEN, CDR2 SYDVKM.

This clonotype appeared many times. This chain uses TRBV12-3 or TRBV12-4 with TRBJ2-5; 9 bases map to TRBD1. J was trimmed by 4 bases and V by 7 bases; bases with no gene match: 1. There are 12 residues in the CDR3. The CDR3 DNA is TGTGCCAGCACGGGACAGGGAGAGACCCAGTACTTC. Protein product: CASTGQGETQYF.

In its sample, this clonotype was seen many times. The gene calls are TRBV10-3 and TRBJ2-1; possibly TRBD1 for D (6 bases). The germline V gene encodes CDR1 ENHRY and CDR2 SYGVKD. The ends were cut back, 2 bases at V and 1 base at J, with 9 bases in the middle. CDR3 length: 15 amino acids. This chain's CDR3 is CAISERQGSYNEQFF. In DNA form, the CDR3 reads TGTGCCATCAGTGAGCGGCAGGGGTCCTACAATGAGCAGTTCTTC.

This clonotype has at least ten counts. The CDR3 sequence: CASSEMAGTGVEQFF. CDR3 DNA: TGTGCCAGCAGTGAAATGGCGGGGACAGGGGTTGAGCAGTTCTTC. The chain couples TRBV2 to TRBJ2-1; TRBD1 agrees at 10 bases. V was pared by 2 bases and J by 9 bases, with 7 bases of the junction left unmatched. The CDR3 spans 15 residues. Germline V gene lookup returns CDR1 SNHLY and CDR2 FYNNEI.

The table lists this clonotype with many counts. The genes are TRBV12-3 or TRBV12-4 and TRBJ2-7; D may be TRBD1 (5 bases). The CDR3 loop spans 13 amino acids. V was cut by 3 bases and J by 5 bases, with 11 bases left in between. Written as DNA, the CDR3 is TGTGCCAGCAGTTTCGGACCCAGGGACGAGCAGTACTTC. Amino acid sequence: CASSFGPRDEQYF.

The rearrangement links TRBV6-5 to TRBJ1-6, with D unresolved. The CDR3 spans 15 residues. With 0 bases removed from V and 7 bases from J, the gap between germline ends came to 10 bases. Germline CDR1 is MNHEY and CDR2 is SVGAGI. The CDR3 DNA reads as TGTGCCAGCAGTTACTCGGGAAGGGCCAATTCACCCCTCCACTTT. Translating gives CASSYSGRANSPLHF.

This clonotype came up many times. This rearrangement joins TRBV11-3 to TRBJ2-5; 12 positions agree with TRBD2. The CDR3 has 16 amino acids. V was pared by 5 bases and J by 5 bases, with 9 bases of the junction left unmatched. Germline CDR1 reads SGHNT; CDR2 reads YENEEA. CDR3 DNA: TGTGCCAGCAGCATCCGGACTAGCGGGATCGCGGAGACCCAGTACTTC. It translates to CASSIRTSGIAETQYF.

This clonotype has ten or more counts. This chain links TRBV12-3 or TRBV12-4 with TRBJ2-1; TRBD2 aligns across 8 bases. After removal of 8 bases from V and 0 bases from J, the junction contained 9 bases not matched to a gene. This CDR3 contains 16 residues. CDR3 DNA sequence: TGTGCCAGCCTGACTAGCGAACTTAGCTCCTACAATGAGCAGTTCTTC. Encoded protein: CASLTSELSSYNEQFF.

This clonotype was observed at least ten times. The chain recombines TRBV12-3 or TRBV12-4 with TRBJ1-1, with TRBD1 as a possible D gene (6 bases). With 4 bases removed from V and 3 bases from J, the gap between germline ends came to 12 bases. The CDR3 runs 14 residues. This chain's CDR3 is CASSWGHQDTEAFF. The CDR3 coding sequence is TGTGCCAGCAGTTGGGGACACCAGGACACTGAAGCTTTCTTT.

This clonotype appeared many times. The J gene is TRBJ2-5, the V gene TRBV19; 11 bases line up with TRBD1. The CDR3 is 16 amino acids. Looked up from germline, CDR1 is LNHDA and CDR2 is SQIVND (reference sequence). V lost 5 bases and J lost 5; bases outside the gene matches: 10. CDR3 coding DNA: TGTGCCAGTAGTCTTCCGGGACAGGGGGGCGGCGAGACCCAGTACTTC. Translation gives CASSLPGQGGGETQYF.

Ten or more counts support this clonotype. The chain joins TRBV4-2 to TRBJ1-4, with D possibly matching TRBD1 (5 bases). The CDR3 consists of 14 residues. CDR1 and CDR2 from the germline V gene are LGHNA and YNFKEQ. The V end was cut by 1 base, the J end by 2 bases, with 5 bases between. This CDR3 is CASSQGGTNEKLFF. CDR3 nucleotides: TGTGCCAGCAGCCAAGGGGGGACTAATGAAAAACTGTTTTTT.

In its sample, this clonotype was seen many times. The chain links TRBV10-1 to TRBJ2-2; D is unclear. Germline V lookup: CDR1 WNHNN, CDR2 SYGVQD (reference sequence). This CDR3 region has 14 residues. Between the trimmed V and J ends, which lost 4 bases and 1 base, there was a span of 7 bases. The CDR3 nucleotides are TGCGCCAGCAGTGCCGACCTGAACACCGGGGAGCTGTTTTTT. Translating gives CASSADLNTGELFF.